The entry below gives a single T cell receptor beta chain sequence along with its context. The study ran its PCR with 60 Vbeta and 13 Jbeta primers. The table came from immunoSEQ multiplex PCR; TCRdb's copy has only in-frame clones and leaves some out. The table records about 140,000 clones, around 75% of them present only once. The data originate from a study of cytomegalovirus exposure and HLA in healthy donors. Study-wide context: Inside one of the first data releases sat about 85 million unique TCRs taken from HLA-typed donors.

V lost 10 bases to trimming and J lost 0 bases, with 13 bases between them. Germline CDR1 and CDR2: LNHDA and SQIVND (reference sequence). This CDR3 region has 14 residues. This receptor was taken from a young woman in good health and CMV-seronegative. The chain recombines TRBV19 with TRBJ2-1; a weak D match, TRBD2 (6 bases). Sequencing input: PBMCs. DNA for the CDR3: TGTGCCACCAGACGGGAGAGCTCCTACAATGAGCAGTTCTTC. It codes for CATRRESSYNEQFF.